This T cell receptor (beta chain) appears in the sequencing data of a study of cytomegalovirus exposure and HLA in healthy donors. Study findings and constraints: Upon later analysis, HLA-associated TCR beta chains proved more clonally expanded than other, equally common chains. Later analysis identified around 15,000 TCR beta sequences associated with HLA alleles, using a false discovery rate threshold of 0.05. Likely technical artifact: a cluster of highly shared sequence variants. Segments of the TCR beta V type were, in most cases, productive about 87% or about 30% of the time in an earlier analysis.

Concerning this clone: Antigen: not known.

Germline CDR1 SNHLY, CDR2 FYNNEI. The CDR3 totals 14 residues. Trimming took off 7 bases at V and 0 bases at J, with 12 bases between the two ends. Both 60 Vbeta primers and 13 Jbeta primers went into the PCR. Measured with immunoSEQ multiplex PCR; TCRdb has only the in-frame clones, and not every one. The table has about 130,000 clones, about 84% seen once. This TCR came from a boy aged 5-17 years in good health and CMV-seronegative. V usage is TRBV2 and J usage is TRBJ1-1; perhaps TRBD1 as D (6 bases). Sequenced input: PBMCs. In DNA form, the CDR3 reads TGTGCCAGCATATCGGACAGAATGAACACTGAAGCTTTCTTT. Protein: CASISDRMNTEAFF. The full variable domain, in which reference TRBV2 and TRBJ1-1 provide the parts outside the CDR3, is EPEVTQTPSHQVTQMGQEVILRCVPISNHLYFYWYRQILGQKVEFLVSFYNNEISEKSEIFDDQFSVERPDGSNFTLKIRSTKLEDSAMYFCASISDRMNTEAFFGQGTRLTVV.